This entry lists 25 T cell receptor beta chains sequenced from one sample in a study of neoadjuvant nivolumab and ipilimumab in lung cancer. TCRdb's table, derived via immunoSEQ multiplex PCR, lists solely in-frame clones and lacks some. The sample shows tens of thousands of clones, 92% of them seen only once. The starting material was peripheral blood, obtained after neoadjuvant nivolumab, alone or with ipilimumab, at or shortly before surgery. The receptors stem from an adult with non-small cell lung cancer.

Only a few counts were recorded for this clone. The chain carries TRBV6-5 and TRBJ1-1; the D is unclear. V dropped 0 bases and J dropped 7 bases, with 6 bases sitting between them. Germline assignment: CDR1 MNHEY and CDR2 SVGAGI. This CDR3 is 12 amino acids long. DNA for the CDR3: TGTGCCAGCAGTTACTCACAGAGTGAAGCTTTCTTT. Translated, it gives CASSYSQSEAFF.

V usage is TRBV20-1 and J usage is TRBJ2-7; D gene ambiguous. The V end was cut by 1 base, the J end by 3 bases, with 4 bases between. The CDR3 is 11 amino acids. Germline CDR1 DFQATT, CDR2 SNEGSKA (reference sequence). The CDR3, as DNA: TGCAGTGCTAGAGCGAGCTACGAGCAGTACTTC. Its translation: CSARASYEQYF.

This clone was counted a few times. The chain joins TRBV5-4 to TRBJ2-3, with 9 bases lining up with TRBD2. Germline loops: CDR1 SGHNT, CDR2 YYREEE (reference sequence). J lost 5 bases, V lost 3 bases, and 13 bases had no gene match. The CDR3 is made up of 17 amino acids. The CDR3 loop is CASSSPRSGAGGDTQYF. CDR3 coding DNA: TGTGCCAGCAGCTCCCCCCGGAGCGGAGCGGGGGGAGATACGCAGTATTTT.

This clone was recorded once. V and J are TRBV28 and TRBJ1-2; D not certain. V was pared by 5 bases and J by 3 bases, with 16 bases between. CDR1 and CDR2 (germline): MDHEN, SYDVKM. The CDR3 has 15 amino acids. The CDR3 sequence: CASSGSGFGDYGYTF. DNA of the CDR3: TGTGCCAGCAGTGGATCTGGTTTCGGGGACTATGGCTACACCTTC.

This chain uses TRBV6-1 with TRBJ1-1; D possibly corresponds to TRBD1 (5 bases). The CDR3 totals 13 residues. The V gene lost 7 bases and the J gene lost 4 bases, with 13 bases spanning the gap. Germline CDR1 reads MNHNS; CDR2 reads SASEGT. For the CDR3, the DNA is TGTGCCAGCAACGATGGGGGAAGCACTGAAGCTTTCTTT. Its translation is CASNDGGSTEAFF.

The V gene is TRBV11-2, the J gene TRBJ1-1; D not resolved. V was cut by 5 bases and J by 3 bases, with 10 bases left in between. Germline values: CDR1 SGHAT, CDR2 FQNNGV. The CDR3 loop spans 13 amino acids. Here the CDR3 reads CASSLRSYTEAFF. Here the CDR3 DNA reads TGTGCCAGCAGCCTAAGAAGTTACACTGAAGCTTTCTTT.

The CDR3 spells CASSGGLAGGLPYEQYF. The CDR3 nucleotides are TGTGCCAGCAGCGGGGGACTAGCGGGAGGGCTGCCTTACGAGCAGTACTTC. The genes are TRBV9 and TRBJ2-7; 16 positions agree with TRBD2. The V and J ends lost 3 bases and 4 bases, in that order; junction bases with no gene match: 7. Germline assignment: CDR1 SGDLS and CDR2 YYNGEE. CDR3 length equals 17 residues. Based on the CDR3 plus reference TRBV9 and TRBJ2-7, the full variable domain is DSGVTQTPKHLITATGQRVTLRCSPRSGDLSVYWYQQSLDQGLQFLIQYYNGEERAKGNILERFSAQQFPDLHSELNLSSLELGDSALYFCASSGGLAGGLPYEQYFGPGTRLTVT.

This rearrangement joins TRBV5-4 to TRBJ1-5, with a tentative D call TRBD1 (6 bases). V was pared by 4 bases and J by 0 bases, with 14 bases between. Germline CDR1 SGHNT, CDR2 YYREEE (reference sequence). The CDR3 extends over 16 amino acids. CDR3 bases: TGTGCCAGCAGCCTAGGAGGGGGAATTAGCAATCAGCCCCAGCATTTT. It is translated as CASSLGGGISNQPQHF.

The chain has TRBV5-8 and TRBJ2-2; TRBD2 agrees at 7 bases. V was clipped by 0 bases and J by 1 base; unmatched bases: 3. The CDR3 sequence is 16 residues long. The germline V gene has CDR1 SGHTS and CDR2 YDEGEE. In nucleotides, the CDR3 is TGTGCCAGCAGCTTGGGGACTAGTCTGAACACCGGGGAGCTGTTTTTT. It specifies CASSLGTSLNTGELFF.

The V gene is TRBV19, the J gene TRBJ2-7, with TRBD1 identical over 9 bases. V lost 0 bases to trimming and J lost 5 bases; unmatched junction nucleotides: 2. From germline, CDR1 is LNHDA and CDR2 SQIVND (reference sequence). The CDR3 loop spans 14 amino acids. The CDR3 here is CASSIEGTGNEQYF. In DNA form, the CDR3 reads TGTGCCAGTAGTATAGAAGGGACAGGGAACGAGCAGTACTTC.

The chain joins TRBV5-6 to TRBJ2-7; TRBD2 matches at 9 bases. The CDR3 is made up of 16 amino acids. CDR1 and CDR2 (germline): SGHDT, YYEEEE. The J segment lost 2 bases and the V segment lost 0 bases, leaving 6 bases of the junction unmatched. The CDR3 sequence is CASSLGWLAGTYEQYF. The CDR3 coding sequence is TGTGCCAGCAGCTTGGGTTGGCTAGCGGGAACCTACGAGCAGTACTTC.

This clone appeared a single time. This sequence joins TRBV7-9 and TRBJ2-7, with D hard to call. V was cut by 1 base and J by 2 bases, with 12 bases left in between. Germline CDR1 reads SEHNR; CDR2 reads FQNEAQ (reference sequence). This CDR3 is 15 amino acids long. The CDR3 loop reads CASSLGQSATYEQYF. In nucleotides, the CDR3 is TGTGCCAGCAGCTTAGGTCAGAGTGCAACCTACGAGCAGTACTTC.

The V call is TRBV5-1, the J call TRBJ2-5; 8 positions agree with TRBD2. The CDR3 covers 14 residues. The V gene end was trimmed by 2 bases and the J gene end by 2 bases; junction bases not matched to a gene: 2. Germline loops: CDR1 SGHRS, CDR2 YFSETQ. In DNA, the CDR3 is TGCGCCAGCAGCTTTAGCGGGATACAAGAGACCCAGTACTTC. Amino acids: CASSFSGIQETQYF. Combining the CDR3 with reference TRBV5-1 and TRBJ2-5 gives the whole variable domain KAGVTQTPRYLIKTRGQQVTLSCSPISGHRSVSWYQQTPGQGLQFLFEYFSETQRNKGNFPGRFSGRQFSNSRSEMNVSTLELGDSALYLCASSFSGIQETQYFGPGTRLLVL.

The chain carries TRBV7-9 and TRBJ2-1, with 7 bases that match TRBD2. CDR1 is SEHNR, CDR2 FQNEAQ, per germline (reference sequence). The CDR3 has 19 residues. With V trimmed by 5 bases and J by 4 bases, 20 bases remained unmatched. The CDR3 loop reads CASSPGRLPGTNLYNEQFF. Written as DNA, the CDR3 is TGTGCCAGCAGCCCAGGTCGACTGCCCGGGACTAACCTTTACAATGAGCAGTTCTTC.

The rearrangement uses TRBV5-1 and TRBJ2-3; 7 nucleotides align to TRBD2. Unmatched junction bases numbered 5, after V lost 1 base and J lost 6 bases. CDR1 SGHRS and CDR2 YFSETQ come from the germline V gene. This CDR3 has 14 residues. The CDR3 nucleotides are TGCGCCAGCAGCTTGCCTAGCGGTACGGATACGCAGTATTTT. It translates to CASSLPSGTDTQYF. The full variable domain, its missing parts supplied by reference TRBV5-1 and TRBJ2-3, is KAGVTQTPRYLIKTRGQQVTLSCSPISGHRSVSWYQQTPGQGLQFLFEYFSETQRNKGNFPGRFSGRQFSNSRSEMNVSTLELGDSALYLCASSLPSGTDTQYFGPGTRLTVL.

This chain uses TRBV10-1 with TRBJ2-7, with 10 bases fitting TRBD2. Germline trimming cut 5 bases from V and 5 bases from J; bases unmatched to any gene: 6. Germline CDR1 and CDR2: WNHNN and SYGVQD (reference sequence). This CDR3 contains 14 residues. The chain's CDR3 is CASSLAGDFHEQYF. As DNA, the CDR3 is TGCGCCAGCAGTCTAGCGGGAGACTTCCACGAGCAGTACTTC.

CDR3 DNA sequence: TGTGCCAGCAGTTACCGGGACAGCTACCAAGAGACCCAGTACTTC. Its protein is CASSYRDSYQETQYF. This chain connects TRBV6-6 to TRBJ2-5; the match to TRBD1 covers 7 bases. Germline V gene lookup returns CDR1 MNHNY and CDR2 SVGAGI (reference sequence). This CDR3 comprises 15 residues. Losses at the gene ends were 2 bases for V and 0 bases for J; bases not matched to a gene: 3.

The chain links TRBV5-1 to TRBJ2-6; D gene uncertain. CDR3 length: 17 residues. Germline CDR1 is SGHRS and CDR2 is YFSETQ. Trimming shortened V by 3 bases and J by 0 bases, and 13 bases separated the two germline ends. This chain's CDR3 is CASSSDGPSSGANVLTF. As DNA, the CDR3 is TGCGCCAGCAGCTCGGACGGTCCCAGCTCTGGGGCCAACGTCCTGACTTTC.

The V gene is TRBV7-9, the J gene TRBJ2-3; TRBD2 matches at 8 bases. Germline trimming cut 5 bases from V and 4 bases from J; bases unmatched to any gene: 11. The CDR3 has 16 amino acids. Germline CDR1 and CDR2: SEHNR and FQNEAQ (reference sequence). The CDR3 protein is CASSARIGLAADTQYF. CDR3 bases: TGTGCCAGCAGCGCGAGGATCGGACTAGCCGCAGATACGCAGTATTTT.

The chain has TRBV6-1 and TRBJ2-5; perhaps TRBD2 as D (5 bases). CDR1 is MNHNS and CDR2 is SASEGT in the germline V gene. V was trimmed by 6 bases and J by 2 bases, leaving 10 bases between them. The CDR3 totals 13 residues. The CDR3 spells CASRASGQETQYF. As DNA, the CDR3 is TGTGCCAGCAGGGCCAGCGGTCAAGAGACCCAGTACTTC.

The V call is TRBV11-2, the J call TRBJ2-7, with D unresolved. This CDR3 region has 13 residues. Per the germline V gene, CDR1 is SGHAT and CDR2 is FQNNGV. Deletions cut 1 base from V and 4 bases from J, with 8 bases between. The CDR3 region is CASSLGDIYEQYF. DNA for the CDR3: TGTGCCAGCAGCTTAGGAGACATTTACGAGCAGTACTTC. The complete variable domain, with remaining parts taken from reference TRBV11-2 and TRBJ2-7, reads EAGVAQSPRYKIIEKRQSVAFWCNPISGHATLYWYQQILGQGPKLLIQFQNNGVVDDSQLPKDRFSAERLKGVDSTLKIQPAKLEDSAVYLCASSLGDIYEQYFGPGTRLTVT.

The chain combines TRBV19 with TRBJ1-2, with D possibly being TRBD1 (5 bases). The CDR3 is 15 amino acids. V was cut by 4 bases and J by 6 bases, with 18 bases left in between. The germline V gene has CDR1 LNHDA and CDR2 SQIVND (reference sequence). The CDR3 is CASSTMGGAPNGYTF. The CDR3 DNA follows: TGTGCCAGTAGTACTATGGGTGGGGCACCCAATGGCTACACCTTC.

V gene TRBV11-3 combines with J gene TRBJ2-1; 14 bases are shared with TRBD2. The CDR3 loop spans 16 amino acids. Trimming at V came to 5 bases and at J to 7 bases, leaving 7 bases not matched to a gene. Per germline, CDR1 SGHNT and CDR2 YENEEA. CDR3: CASSKGLAGVGNEQFF. As DNA, the CDR3 is TGTGCCAGCAGCAAGGGACTAGCGGGAGTCGGGAATGAGCAGTTCTTC. The full variable domain, rest sourced from reference TRBV11-3 and TRBJ2-1, is EAGVVQSPRYKIIEKKQPVAFWCNPISGHNTLYWYLQNLGQGPELLIRYENEEAVDDSQLPKDRFSAERLKGVDSTLKIQPAELGDSAVYLCASSKGLAGVGNEQFFGPGTRLTVL.

The chain employs TRBV29-1 and TRBJ2-7; perhaps D is TRBD1 or TRBD2 (5 bases each). Germline V gene lookup returns CDR1 SQVTM and CDR2 ANQGSEA. This CDR3 spans 13 amino acids. V was cut by 7 bases and J by 1 base, with 14 bases left in between. CDR3 residues: CSARGPNSYEQYF. CDR3 nucleotide sequence: TGCAGCGCACGGGGCCCGAATTCCTACGAGCAGTACTTC.

The chain uses TRBV11-1 and TRBJ2-7, with D unresolved. CDR3 size: 16 residues. Germline lookup yields CDR1 SGHAT and CDR2 FQDESV (reference sequence). V was cut by 2 bases and J by 4 bases, with 18 bases left in between. CDR3 in amino acids: CASSLSRGPFPYEQYF. The CDR3 DNA reads TGTGCCAGCAGCTTATCCCGAGGTCCCTTTCCTTACGAGCAGTACTTC.